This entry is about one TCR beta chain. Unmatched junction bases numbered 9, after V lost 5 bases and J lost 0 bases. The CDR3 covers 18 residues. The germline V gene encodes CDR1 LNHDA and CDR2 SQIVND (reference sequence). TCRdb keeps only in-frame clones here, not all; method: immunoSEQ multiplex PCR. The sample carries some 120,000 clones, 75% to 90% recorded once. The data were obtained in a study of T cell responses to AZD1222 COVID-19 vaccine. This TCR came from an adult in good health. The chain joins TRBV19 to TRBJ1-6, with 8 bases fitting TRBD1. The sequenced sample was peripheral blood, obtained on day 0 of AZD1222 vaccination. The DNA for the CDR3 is TGTGCCAGTAGTGCTGGACAGGGTTCTAGCTCCTATAATTCACCCCTCCACTTT. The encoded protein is CASSAGQGSSSYNSPLHF. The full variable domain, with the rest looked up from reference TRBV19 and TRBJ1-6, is DGGITQSPKYLFRKEGQNVTLSCEQNLNHDAMYWYRQDPGQGLRLIYYSQIVNDFQKGDIAEGYSVSREKKESFPLTVTSAQKNPTAFYLCASSAGQGSSSYNSPLHFGNGTRLTVT.